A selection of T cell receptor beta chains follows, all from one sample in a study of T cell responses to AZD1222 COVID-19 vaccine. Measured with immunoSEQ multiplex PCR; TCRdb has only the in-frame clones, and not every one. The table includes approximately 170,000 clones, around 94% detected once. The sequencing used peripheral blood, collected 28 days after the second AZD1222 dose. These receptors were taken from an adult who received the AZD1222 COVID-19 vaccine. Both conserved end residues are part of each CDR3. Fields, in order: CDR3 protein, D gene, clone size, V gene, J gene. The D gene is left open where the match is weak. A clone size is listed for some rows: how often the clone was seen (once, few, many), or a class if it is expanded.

CDR3aa: CASSPDRGYGYTF; d_gene: TRBD1; abundance: .; v_gene: TRBV5-6; j_gene: TRBJ1-2
CDR3aa: CASSQDGGTRTEAFF; d_gene: .; abundance: .; v_gene: TRBV4-1; j_gene: TRBJ1-1
CDR3aa: CASSYYRPTRDTQYF; d_gene: .; abundance: .; v_gene: TRBV6-5; j_gene: TRBJ2-3
CDR3aa: CAWSVGLNYGYTF; d_gene: .; abundance: once; v_gene: TRBV30; j_gene: TRBJ1-2
CDR3aa: CASSISGAGDYGYTF; d_gene: .; abundance: .; v_gene: TRBV19; j_gene: TRBJ1-2
CDR3aa: CASSASGRARETQYF; d_gene: TRBD2; abundance: few; v_gene: TRBV7-3; j_gene: TRBJ2-5
CDR3aa: CACAFRLADTGELFF; d_gene: TRBD2; abundance: .; v_gene: TRBV6-1; j_gene: TRBJ2-2
CDR3aa: CASSPQENYGYTF; d_gene: .; abundance: .; v_gene: TRBV28; j_gene: TRBJ1-2
CDR3aa: CASSQVFRDGYTF; d_gene: .; abundance: .; v_gene: TRBV3-1/TRBV3-2; j_gene: TRBJ1-2
CDR3aa: CASSSRLASNTGELFF; d_gene: .; abundance: .; v_gene: TRBV27; j_gene: TRBJ2-2
CDR3aa: CASSESLVGRNEQFF; d_gene: .; abundance: .; v_gene: TRBV2; j_gene: TRBJ2-1
CDR3aa: CASSLKAGELFF; d_gene: .; abundance: .; v_gene: TRBV12-3/TRBV12-4; j_gene: TRBJ2-2
CDR3aa: CATSRSGTGYKGYTF; d_gene: TRBD1; abundance: .; v_gene: TRBV15; j_gene: TRBJ1-2
CDR3aa: CSAVDRGSGNIQYF; d_gene: TRBD1; abundance: .; v_gene: TRBV29-1; j_gene: TRBJ2-4
CDR3aa: CASSLGMSREQYF; d_gene: .; abundance: .; v_gene: TRBV13; j_gene: TRBJ2-7
CDR3aa: CSASGTSPYTGELFF; d_gene: .; abundance: .; v_gene: TRBV20-1; j_gene: TRBJ2-2
CDR3aa: CAWSGGQGAIRSNQPQHF; d_gene: TRBD1; abundance: once; v_gene: TRBV30; j_gene: TRBJ1-5
CDR3aa: CASSYGAGNGYTF; d_gene: .; abundance: .; v_gene: TRBV6-5; j_gene: TRBJ1-2
CDR3aa: CASGLVDRANYGYTF; d_gene: TRBD1; abundance: .; v_gene: TRBV12-5; j_gene: TRBJ1-2
CDR3aa: CASGPNPGDGYTF; d_gene: .; abundance: once; v_gene: TRBV12-5; j_gene: TRBJ1-2
CDR3aa: CAWRQQLSFTDTQYF; d_gene: .; abundance: .; v_gene: TRBV30; j_gene: TRBJ2-3
CDR3aa: CASSQTTTAYEQYF; d_gene: .; abundance: .; v_gene: TRBV5-1; j_gene: TRBJ2-7
CDR3aa: CASSIDLGGPQHF; d_gene: .; abundance: .; v_gene: TRBV19; j_gene: TRBJ1-5
CDR3aa: CSVEGPGQGASNTGELFF; d_gene: TRBD1; abundance: .; v_gene: TRBV29-1; j_gene: TRBJ2-2
CDR3aa: CASRLLLRGRDYNEQFF; d_gene: .; abundance: .; v_gene: TRBV12-2; j_gene: TRBJ2-1
CDR3aa: CASSSADRGVSTLHF; d_gene: TRBD1; abundance: .; v_gene: TRBV27; j_gene: TRBJ1-6
CDR3aa: CASSSDGDTQYF; d_gene: .; abundance: .; v_gene: TRBV11-2; j_gene: TRBJ2-3
CDR3aa: CAWRKGPGNTIYF; d_gene: .; abundance: .; v_gene: TRBV30; j_gene: TRBJ1-3
CDR3aa: CASSPGAANTDTQYF; d_gene: .; abundance: .; v_gene: TRBV28; j_gene: TRBJ2-3
CDR3aa: CATAHQVGAEAFF; d_gene: .; abundance: .; v_gene: TRBV24-1; j_gene: TRBJ1-1
CDR3aa: CASSQGLADYNEQFF; d_gene: TRBD2; abundance: .; v_gene: TRBV4-1; j_gene: TRBJ2-1
CDR3aa: CAISERTGDTEAFF; d_gene: .; abundance: .; v_gene: TRBV10-3; j_gene: TRBJ1-1
CDR3aa: CASSLVQTTGELFF; d_gene: .; abundance: .; v_gene: TRBV5-1; j_gene: TRBJ2-2
CDR3aa: CASSWTDRDGGYTF; d_gene: TRBD1; abundance: .; v_gene: TRBV7-6; j_gene: TRBJ1-2
CDR3aa: CASSSPSGGMNTEAFF; d_gene: TRBD1; abundance: .; v_gene: TRBV11-2; j_gene: TRBJ1-1
CDR3aa: CASSYEGEPQHF; d_gene: .; abundance: .; v_gene: TRBV6-5; j_gene: TRBJ1-5
CDR3aa: CASGWAGAGNTIYF; d_gene: .; abundance: .; v_gene: TRBV12-5; j_gene: TRBJ1-3
CDR3aa: CASSATGQGVTEAFF; d_gene: TRBD1; abundance: .; v_gene: TRBV7-9; j_gene: TRBJ1-1
CDR3aa: CASHNTGTGGCEQFF; d_gene: TRBD1; abundance: .; v_gene: TRBV3-1/TRBV3-2; j_gene: TRBJ2-1
CDR3aa: CASSPTGNGAPLHF; d_gene: .; abundance: once; v_gene: TRBV7-6; j_gene: TRBJ1-6
CDR3aa: CASSRTGSGANVLTF; d_gene: .; abundance: .; v_gene: TRBV5-1; j_gene: TRBJ2-6
CDR3aa: CASSFTDTRTDTQYF; d_gene: .; abundance: .; v_gene: TRBV5-1; j_gene: TRBJ2-3
CDR3aa: CASTQLGENHLNTEAFF; d_gene: .; abundance: .; v_gene: TRBV28; j_gene: TRBJ1-1
CDR3aa: CASSWQGSYEQYF; d_gene: .; abundance: .; v_gene: TRBV19; j_gene: TRBJ2-7
CDR3aa: CASRTQGGSNQPQHF; d_gene: .; abundance: .; v_gene: TRBV19; j_gene: TRBJ1-5
CDR3aa: CASSPPGPAGDEQYF; d_gene: .; abundance: .; v_gene: TRBV28; j_gene: TRBJ2-7
CDR3aa: CAISDRAGGVYNEQFF; d_gene: TRBD2; abundance: .; v_gene: TRBV10-3; j_gene: TRBJ2-1
CDR3aa: CASSEFYEQYF; d_gene: .; abundance: .; v_gene: TRBV25-1; j_gene: TRBJ2-7
CDR3aa: CASSLRVRNMNTEAFF; d_gene: .; abundance: once; v_gene: TRBV7-2; j_gene: TRBJ1-1
CDR3aa: CASSIGPRSTDTQYF; d_gene: .; abundance: .; v_gene: TRBV19; j_gene: TRBJ2-3
CDR3aa: CASRRDYPYEQYF; d_gene: TRBD2; abundance: .; v_gene: TRBV7-8; j_gene: TRBJ2-7
CDR3aa: CSVDTTEGLAGKETQYF; d_gene: TRBD2; abundance: .; v_gene: TRBV29-1; j_gene: TRBJ2-5
CDR3aa: CASSHSGTNEKLFF; d_gene: .; abundance: .; v_gene: TRBV6-5; j_gene: TRBJ1-4